These 24 T cell receptor beta chains came from one sample sequenced in a study of blood T cell repertoires in COVID-19. Libraries were prepared by immunoSEQ multiplex PCR; TCRdb keeps only in-frame clonotypes and omits some of them. The profile shows under 200,000 clones, around 87% of them singletons. The sample comprised PBMCs or T cells enriched from blood (not recorded which). The receptors originated from a woman aged 35 to 49 in a cohort exposed to, infected with or recovered from COVID-19 (not recorded which).

The rearrangement links TRBV19 to TRBJ1-4; 10 bases fit TRBD1. This CDR3 is 11 amino acids long. The V gene's germline CDR1 is LNHDA and CDR2 SQIVND (reference sequence). The CDR3 sequence: CLTGQGEKLFF. CDR3 coding DNA: TGTTTGACGGGACAGGGGGAAAAACTGTTTTTT.

The genes are TRBV6-5 and TRBJ1-6; D is possibly TRBD1 (6 bases). V was trimmed by 0 bases and J by 10 bases, leaving 13 bases between them. This CDR3 spans 15 amino acids. Germline assignment: CDR1 MNHEY and CDR2 SVGAGI. CDR3 bases: TGTGCCAGCAGTTACTCTCCACAGGGAAGGTCACCCCTCCACTTT. This translates into CASSYSPQGRSPLHF.

Notes on this clone: The junction departs from the called germline gene at one end, perhaps through a read error. This chain connects TRBV5-1 to TRBJ2-7, with 9 positions matching TRBD1. Germline assignment: CDR1 SGHRS and CDR2 YFSETQ. CDR3 length equals 14 residues. CDR3 nucleotides: TGCGCCAGCAGCTTGGAGTTTCGGGGACAGGGCGTTTTGTTC. Amino acid sequence: CASSLEFRGQGVLF.

The chain has TRBV11-2 and TRBJ2-2; TRBD2 might be the D (5 bases). V shed 3 bases and J shed 4 bases, with 15 bases lying between them. CDR3 length: 16 residues. From germline, CDR1 is SGHAT and CDR2 FQNNGV. CDR3 DNA: TGTGCCAGCAGCTTCAATATCCAGGCGGGCACCGGGGAGCTGTTTTTT. Encoded protein: CASSFNIQAGTGELFF.

The chain joins TRBV29-1 to TRBJ2-1; the match to TRBD2 covers 7 bases. V shed 2 bases, J shed 8 bases, and the junction held 9 bases outside the gene matches. The CDR3 covers 14 residues. The V gene's germline CDR1 is SQVTM and CDR2 ANQGSEA. The CDR3 nucleotides read TGCAGCGTTGAAATGGGGGAGGGCCCGCATGAGCAGTTCTTC. This codes for CSVEMGEGPHEQFF.

This clone was detected only a few times. The J gene is TRBJ2-2, the V gene TRBV29-1; D uncertain. The CDR3 covers 11 residues. CDR1 and CDR2 (germline): SQVTM, ANQGSEA. V was pared by 4 bases and J by 4 bases, with 4 bases between. As DNA, the CDR3 is TGCAGCGTTGCGGGCACCGGGGAGCTGTTTTTT. Protein sequence: CSVAGTGELFF.

This clone was detected once. The V gene is TRBV3-1 (or the pseudogene TRBV3-2), the J gene TRBJ2-5, with D tentatively TRBD1 (5 bases). Germline CDR1 is LGHDT and CDR2 is YNNKEL (reference sequence). This CDR3 has 15 amino acids. The V end lost 3 bases, the J end lost 2 bases, and 13 bases lay between the germline ends. The CDR3 sequence: CASSHRTRTQETQYF. CDR3 sequence (DNA): TGTGCCAGCAGCCACCGGACCAGGACACAAGAGACCCAGTACTTC.

The chain's CDR3 is CASRAVGTGPLSSYGYTF. The CDR3 coding sequence is TGTGCCAGCAGGGCAGTCGGGACAGGGCCCCTCAGTTCCTATGGCTACACCTTC. This rearrangement joins TRBV2 to TRBJ1-2, with TRBD1 identical over 9 bases. The CDR3 is 18 residues long. In germline, CDR1 is SNHLY, CDR2 FYNNEI. The V gene end was trimmed by 6 bases and the J gene end by 4 bases; junction bases not matched to a gene: 18.

This chain links TRBV7-9 with TRBJ2-2, with D unclear. The length of the CDR3 is 12 residues. Germline CDR1 is SEHNR and CDR2 is FQNEAQ (reference sequence). V was pared by 6 bases and J by 3 bases, with 5 bases between. The CDR3: CASSRDTGELFF. In DNA, the CDR3 is TGTGCCAGCAGTCGGGACACCGGGGAGCTGTTTTTT.

The rearrangement links TRBV4-1 to TRBJ1-1; D remains ambiguous. The CDR3 has 19 amino acids. Germline V gene data show CDR1 as MGHRA and CDR2 as YSYEKL. The V end was cut by 1 base, the J end by 1 base, with 22 bases between. CDR3 amino acids: CASSQVIVRVQAPNTEAFF. CDR3 in DNA: TGCGCCAGCAGCCAAGTCATTGTTCGGGTCCAAGCGCCGAACACTGAAGCTTTCTTT.

This chain links TRBV5-1 with TRBJ2-7, with TRBD1 matching over 10 bases. The germline V gene has CDR1 SGHRS and CDR2 YFSETQ. CDR3 length: 15 amino acids. V trimming: 4 bases; J trimming: 0 bases; junction bases outside the gene matches: 4. CDR3 amino acids: CASSRTGGGSYEQYF. The DNA for the CDR3 is TGCGCCAGCAGCAGGACAGGGGGAGGCTCCTACGAGCAGTACTTC. The full variable domain, rest sourced from reference TRBV5-1 and TRBJ2-7, is KAGVTQTPRYLIKTRGQQVTLSCSPISGHRSVSWYQQTPGQGLQFLFEYFSETQRNKGNFPGRFSGRQFSNSRSEMNVSTLELGDSALYLCASSRTGGGSYEQYFGPGTRLTVT.

The rearrangement links TRBV6-5 to TRBJ1-3; no definite D call. V was trimmed by 5 bases and J by 6 bases, leaving 17 bases between them. Germline assignment: CDR1 MNHEY and CDR2 SVGAGI. The CDR3 totals 15 residues. CDR3 sequence reads: CASSSYGGTKNTIYF. Written as DNA, the CDR3 is TGTGCCAGCAGTAGCTACGGTGGAACTAAAAACACCATATATTTT.

The V gene is TRBV6-2 or TRBV6-3, the J gene TRBJ1-5, with a tentative D call TRBD1 (5 bases). V was clipped by 0 bases and J by 3 bases, with 9 bases between them. The V gene's germline CDR1 is MNHEY and CDR2 SVGEGT. The CDR3 covers 15 residues. CDR3 nucleotides: TGTGCCAGCAGTTACTCGGGGGGGTACAATCAGCCCCAGCATTTT. It is translated as CASSYSGGYNQPQHF.

About this clone itself: This sample includes further DNA sequences coding for the same CDR3. This rearrangement joins TRBV24-1 to TRBJ2-5; the match to TRBD2 covers 7 bases. The J segment lost 5 bases and the V segment lost 3 bases, leaving 8 bases of the junction unmatched. This CDR3 is 15 amino acids long. The germline CDR1 and CDR2 sequences are KGHDR and SFDVKD. This CDR3 reads CATSDPRTSGETQYF. CDR3 in DNA: TGTGCCACCAGTGATCCGCGGACTAGTGGGGAGACCCAGTACTTC.

The table lists this clone with a count of one. The chain has TRBV19 and TRBJ2-5; 10 nucleotides align to TRBD2. The germline V gene has CDR1 LNHDA and CDR2 SQIVND (reference sequence). This CDR3 has 15 amino acids. Trimming cost V 7 bases and J 1 base; bases outside gene matches: 6. CDR3 DNA sequence: TGTGCCAGTAACTCAGCGGGAGGGGCCCAAGAGACCCAGTACTTC. Amino acids: CASNSAGGAQETQYF.

This rearrangement joins TRBV20-1 to TRBJ2-1; D is unclear. The CDR3 has 11 amino acids. From germline, CDR1 is DFQATT and CDR2 SNEGSKA (reference sequence). The CDR3 reads CTGLIYNEQFF. CDR3 in DNA: TGCACTGGGCTAATCTACAATGAGCAGTTCTTC.

J is TRBJ2-7 and V is TRBV10-3; TRBD2 agrees at 7 bases. CDR3 size: 13 residues. V gave up 2 bases and J gave up 7 bases; unmatched junction bases: 5. From germline, CDR1 is ENHRY and CDR2 SYGVKD. The CDR3 nucleotides read TGTGCCATCAGTGAGAGTCTAGCGGAAGAGCAGTACTTC. Its protein is CAISESLAEEQYF.

The chain links TRBV5-1 to TRBJ2-3; D gene ambiguous. The length of the CDR3 is 13 residues. The germline V gene encodes CDR1 SGHRS and CDR2 YFSETQ. Trimming cost V 5 bases and J 0 bases, with 7 bases left between them. The CDR3 DNA reads TGCGCCAGCAGGGCCCCTAGCACAGATACGCAGTATTTT. It translates to CASRAPSTDTQYF.

The genes are TRBV28 and TRBJ1-2, with D possibly being TRBD1 (5 bases). Between the trimmed V and J ends, which lost 6 bases and 0 bases, there was a span of 17 bases. CDR1 and CDR2 from the germline V gene are MDHEN and SYDVKM. The CDR3 contains 16 residues. Written as DNA, the CDR3 is TGTGCCAGCAGCCCACAAGGGGCCACAGCTAACTATGGCTACACCTTC. Protein: CASSPQGATANYGYTF.

The chain recombines TRBV6-5 with TRBJ1-1; the match to TRBD1 covers 8 bases. J lost 1 base, V lost 6 bases, and 1 base had no gene match. CDR3 length equals 13 residues. CDR1 MNHEY and CDR2 SVGAGI come from the germline V gene. The DNA of the CDR3 is TGTGCCAGCAGAACAGGGGGGAACACTGAAGCTTTCTTT. Residues: CASRTGGNTEAFF.

The CDR3 nucleotides are TGTGCCAGCAGGGGGCCCCAGGGGACCGGGGAGCTGTTTTTT. Encoded protein: CASRGPQGTGELFF. The V and J genes are TRBV7-9 and TRBJ2-2; D is possibly TRBD1 (6 bases). The germline V gene has CDR1 SEHNR and CDR2 FQNEAQ (reference sequence). Trimming cost V 6 bases and J 5 bases, with 13 bases left between them. CDR3 size: 14 residues.

A single count supports this clone. This rearrangement joins TRBV29-1 to TRBJ2-1; TRBD2 agrees at 7 bases. The germline V gene has CDR1 SQVTM and CDR2 ANQGSEA. The CDR3 spans 15 residues. V dropped 3 bases and J dropped 3; count of bases not matched to a gene: 8. The CDR3 spells CSVDVRGEFYNEQFF. In nucleotides, the CDR3 is TGCAGCGTTGACGTTCGGGGGGAATTCTACAATGAGCAGTTCTTC.

This clone was counted a single time. The chain recombines TRBV27 with TRBJ1-1; a weak D match, TRBD1 (5 bases). The CDR3 consists of 13 residues. Per germline, CDR1 MNHEY and CDR2 SMNVEV (reference sequence). The V and J ends lost 3 bases and 11 bases respectively, with 16 bases between them. The CDR3 DNA reads TGTGCCAGCAGTTTGTGGAGGGGTAAGGGGGCTTTCTTT. Amino acid sequence: CASSLWRGKGAFF.

The chain uses TRBV5-1 and TRBJ2-5; TRBD2 agrees at 13 bases. Looked up from germline, CDR1 is SGHRS and CDR2 is YFSETQ. After removal of 4 bases from V and 2 bases from J, the junction contained 5 bases not matched to a gene. This CDR3 has 16 residues. CDR3 sequence reads: CASSRGLAGVQETQYF. The CDR3, as DNA: TGCGCCAGCAGCCGCGGACTAGCGGGGGTGCAAGAGACCCAGTACTTC.